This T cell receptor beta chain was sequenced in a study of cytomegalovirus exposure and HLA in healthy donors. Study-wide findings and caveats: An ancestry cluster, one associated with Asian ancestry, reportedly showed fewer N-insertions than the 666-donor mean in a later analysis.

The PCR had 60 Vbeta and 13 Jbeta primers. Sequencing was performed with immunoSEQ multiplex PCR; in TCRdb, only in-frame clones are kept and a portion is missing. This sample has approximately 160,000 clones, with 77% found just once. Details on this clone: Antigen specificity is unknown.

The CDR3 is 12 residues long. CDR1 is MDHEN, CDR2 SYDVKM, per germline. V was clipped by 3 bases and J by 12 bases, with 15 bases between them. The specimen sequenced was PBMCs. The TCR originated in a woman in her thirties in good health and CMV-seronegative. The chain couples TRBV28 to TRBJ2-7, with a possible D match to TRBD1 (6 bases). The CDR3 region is CASSFSRGGMYF. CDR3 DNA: TGTGCCAGCAGTTTTTCGCGAGGGGGTATGTACTTC.